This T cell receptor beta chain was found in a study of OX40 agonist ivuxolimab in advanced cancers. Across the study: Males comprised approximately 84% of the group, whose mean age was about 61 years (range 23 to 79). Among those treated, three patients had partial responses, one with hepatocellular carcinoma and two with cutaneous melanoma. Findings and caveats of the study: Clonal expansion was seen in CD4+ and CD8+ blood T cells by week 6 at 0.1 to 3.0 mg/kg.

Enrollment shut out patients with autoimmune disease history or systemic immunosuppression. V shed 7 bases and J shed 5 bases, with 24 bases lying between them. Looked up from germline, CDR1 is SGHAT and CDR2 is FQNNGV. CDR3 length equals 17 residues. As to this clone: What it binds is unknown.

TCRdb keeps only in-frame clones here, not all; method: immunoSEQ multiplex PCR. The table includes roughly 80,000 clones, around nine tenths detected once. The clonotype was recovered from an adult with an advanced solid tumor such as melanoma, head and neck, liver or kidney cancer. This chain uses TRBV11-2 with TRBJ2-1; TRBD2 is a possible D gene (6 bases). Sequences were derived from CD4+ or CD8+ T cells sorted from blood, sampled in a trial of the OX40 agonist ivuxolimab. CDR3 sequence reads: CASKDIGGKTINNEQFF. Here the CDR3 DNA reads TGTGCCAGCAAGGATATTGGGGGGAAGACTATAAACAATGAGCAGTTCTTC. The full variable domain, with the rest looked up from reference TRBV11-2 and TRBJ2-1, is EAGVAQSPRYKIIEKRQSVAFWCNPISGHATLYWYQQILGQGPKLLIQFQNNGVVDDSQLPKDRFSAERLKGVDSTLKIQPAKLEDSAVYLCASKDIGGKTINNEQFFGPGTRLTVL.